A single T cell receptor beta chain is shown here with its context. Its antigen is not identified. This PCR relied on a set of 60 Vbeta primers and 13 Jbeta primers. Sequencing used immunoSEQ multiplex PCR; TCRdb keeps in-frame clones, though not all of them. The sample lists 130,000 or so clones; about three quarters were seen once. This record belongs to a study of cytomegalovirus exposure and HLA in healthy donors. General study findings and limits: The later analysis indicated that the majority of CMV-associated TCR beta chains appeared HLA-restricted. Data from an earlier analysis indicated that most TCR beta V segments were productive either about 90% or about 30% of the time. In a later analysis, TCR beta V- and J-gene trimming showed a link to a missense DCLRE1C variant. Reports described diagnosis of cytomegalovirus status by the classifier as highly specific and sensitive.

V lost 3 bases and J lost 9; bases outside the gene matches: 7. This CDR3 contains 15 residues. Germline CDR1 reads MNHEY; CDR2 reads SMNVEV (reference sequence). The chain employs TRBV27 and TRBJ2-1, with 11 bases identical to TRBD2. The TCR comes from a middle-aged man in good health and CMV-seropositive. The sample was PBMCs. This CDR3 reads CASSLTSGTRAEQFF. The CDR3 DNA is TGTGCCAGCAGTTTGACTAGCGGGACGAGGGCTGAGCAGTTCTTC.